A single T cell receptor (beta chain) is shown here with its context. Assay used: immunoSEQ multiplex PCR; TCRdb lists only in-frame clones, some missing. Found here are 15,000 to 20,000 clones, 80% to 90% of them singletons; the top ten hold 26%. The data belong to a study of OX40 agonist ivuxolimab in advanced cancers. This CDR3 contains 13 residues. Between the trimmed V and J ends, which lost 1 base and 5 bases, there was a span of 8 bases. Looked up from germline, CDR1 is SGHTA and CDR2 is FQGTGA. This receptor was taken from an adult with an advanced solid tumor such as melanoma, head and neck, liver or kidney cancer. The material was CD4+ or CD8+ T cells sorted from blood, obtained in a trial of the OX40 agonist ivuxolimab. V usage is TRBV7-3 and J usage is TRBJ1-1, with D possibly being TRBD1 (5 bases). CDR3 protein: CASSLKTDTEAFF. In DNA, the CDR3 is TGTGCCAGCAGCTTAAAGACAGATACTGAAGCTTTCTTT. Supplemented by reference TRBV7-3 and TRBJ1-1, the full variable domain reads GAGVSQTPSNKVTEKGKYVELRCDPISGHTALYWYRQSLGQGPEFLIYFQGTGAADDSGLPNDRFFAVRPEGSVSTLKIQRTERGDSAVYLCASSLKTDTEAFFGQGTRLTVV.